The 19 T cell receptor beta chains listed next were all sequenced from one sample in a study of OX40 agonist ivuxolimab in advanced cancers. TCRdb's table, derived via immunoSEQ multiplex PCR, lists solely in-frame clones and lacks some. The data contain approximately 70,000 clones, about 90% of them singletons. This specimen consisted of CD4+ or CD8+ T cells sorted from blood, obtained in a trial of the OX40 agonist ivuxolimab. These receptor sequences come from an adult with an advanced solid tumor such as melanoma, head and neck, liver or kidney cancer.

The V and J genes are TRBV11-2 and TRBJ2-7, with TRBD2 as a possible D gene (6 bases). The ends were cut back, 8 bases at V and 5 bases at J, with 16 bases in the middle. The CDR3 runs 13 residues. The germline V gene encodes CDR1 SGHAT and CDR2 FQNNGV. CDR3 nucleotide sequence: TGTGCCAGCGGCTGGGGGGTCACCCACGAGCAGTACTTC. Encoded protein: CASGWGVTHEQYF.

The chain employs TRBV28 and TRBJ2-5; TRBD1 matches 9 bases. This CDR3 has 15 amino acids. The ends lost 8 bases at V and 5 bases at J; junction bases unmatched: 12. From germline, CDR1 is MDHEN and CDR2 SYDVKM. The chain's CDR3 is CASLTTGGDGETQYF. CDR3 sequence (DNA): TGTGCCAGCCTCACGACAGGGGGAGACGGGGAGACCCAGTACTTC.

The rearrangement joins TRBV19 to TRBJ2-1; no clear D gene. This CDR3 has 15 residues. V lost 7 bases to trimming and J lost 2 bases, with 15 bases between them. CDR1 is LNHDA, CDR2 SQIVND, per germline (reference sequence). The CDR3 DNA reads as TGTGCCAGTAAAAGTGGGTACAGTACCTACAATGAGCAGTTCTTC. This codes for CASKSGYSTYNEQFF.

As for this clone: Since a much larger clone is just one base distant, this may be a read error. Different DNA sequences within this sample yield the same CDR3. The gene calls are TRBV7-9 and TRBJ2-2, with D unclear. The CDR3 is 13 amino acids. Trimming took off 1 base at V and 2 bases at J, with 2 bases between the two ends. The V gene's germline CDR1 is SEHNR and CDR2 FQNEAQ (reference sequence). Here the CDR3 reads CASSLGNTGELFF. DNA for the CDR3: TGTGCCAGCAGCTTAGGAAACACCGGGGAGCTGTTTTTT. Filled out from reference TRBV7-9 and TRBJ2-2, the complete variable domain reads DTGVSQNPRHKITKRGQNVTFRCDPISEHNRLYWYRQTLGQGPEFLTYFQNEAQLEKSRLLSDRFSAERPKGSFSTLEIQRTEQGDSAMYLCASSLGNTGELFFGEGSRLTVL.

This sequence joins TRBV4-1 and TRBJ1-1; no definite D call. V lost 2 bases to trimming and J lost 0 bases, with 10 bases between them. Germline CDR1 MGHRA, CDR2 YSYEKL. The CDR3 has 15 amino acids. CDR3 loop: CASSQQISMNTEAFF. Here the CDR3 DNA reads TGCGCCAGCAGCCAACAGATATCCATGAACACTGAAGCTTTCTTT.

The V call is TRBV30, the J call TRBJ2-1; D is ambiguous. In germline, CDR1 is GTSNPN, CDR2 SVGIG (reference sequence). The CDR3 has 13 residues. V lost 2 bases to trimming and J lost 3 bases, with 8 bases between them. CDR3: CAWSRWDYNEQFF. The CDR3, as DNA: TGTGCCTGGAGTAGGTGGGACTACAATGAGCAGTTCTTC.

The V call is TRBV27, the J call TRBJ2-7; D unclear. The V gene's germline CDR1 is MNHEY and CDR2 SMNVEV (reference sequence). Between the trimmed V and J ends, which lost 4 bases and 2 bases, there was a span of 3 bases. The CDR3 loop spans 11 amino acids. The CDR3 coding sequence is TGTGCCAGCAGTTCCACCTACGAGCAGTACTTC. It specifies CASSSTYEQYF.

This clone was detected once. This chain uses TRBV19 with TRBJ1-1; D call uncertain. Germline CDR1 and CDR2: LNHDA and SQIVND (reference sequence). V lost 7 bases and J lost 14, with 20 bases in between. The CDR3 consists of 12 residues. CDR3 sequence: CASTLARSEAFF. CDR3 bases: TGTGCCAGTACCCTCGCGCGGTCAGAGGCGTTCTTT.

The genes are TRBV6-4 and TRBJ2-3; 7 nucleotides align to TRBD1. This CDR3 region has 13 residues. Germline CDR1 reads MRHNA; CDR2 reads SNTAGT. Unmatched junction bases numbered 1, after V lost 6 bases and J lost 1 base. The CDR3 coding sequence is TGTGCCAGCAGCCAGGGGGGCACAGATACGCAGTATTTT. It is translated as CASSQGGTDTQYF.

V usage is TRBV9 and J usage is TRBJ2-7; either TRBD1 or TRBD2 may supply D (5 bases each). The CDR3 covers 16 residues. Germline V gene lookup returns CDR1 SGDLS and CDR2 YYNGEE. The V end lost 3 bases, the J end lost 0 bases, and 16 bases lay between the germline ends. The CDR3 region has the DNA TGTGCCAGCAGCGCCTACGGGGCAAGTTCCTCCTACGAGCAGTACTTC. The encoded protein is CASSAYGASSSYEQYF.

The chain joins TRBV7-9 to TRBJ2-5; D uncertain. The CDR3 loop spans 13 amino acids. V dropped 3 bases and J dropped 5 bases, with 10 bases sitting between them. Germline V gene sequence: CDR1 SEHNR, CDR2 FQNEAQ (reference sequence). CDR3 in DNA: TGTGCCAGCAGCTTCCCACTTTGGGAGACCCAGTACTTC. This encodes CASSFPLWETQYF.

CDR3 residues: CASSSTGGSEYGYTF. The CDR3 DNA reads as TGTGCCAGCAGTTCTACCGGCGGGTCAGAGTATGGCTACACCTTC. The chain joins TRBV28 to TRBJ1-2; unclear D gene. Trimming removed 4 bases at V and 5 bases at J, with 17 bases between. The CDR3 contains 15 residues. In germline, CDR1 is MDHEN, CDR2 SYDVKM.

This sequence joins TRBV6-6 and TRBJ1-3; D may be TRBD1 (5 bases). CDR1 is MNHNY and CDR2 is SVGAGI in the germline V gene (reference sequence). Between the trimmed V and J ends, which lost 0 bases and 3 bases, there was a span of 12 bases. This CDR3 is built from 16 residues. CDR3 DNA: TGTGCCAGCAGTTACTCGATAGAGGGGTATGGAAACACCATATATTTT. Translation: CASSYSIEGYGNTIYF.

In DNA form, the CDR3 reads TGTGCCACCTCGGTGGGAACTGGAAACACCATATATTTT. Translation gives CATSVGTGNTIYF. The V call is TRBV19, the J call TRBJ1-3; D ambiguous. The CDR3 contains 13 residues. Germline assignment: CDR1 LNHDA and CDR2 SQIVND (reference sequence). V lost 10 bases to trimming and J lost 2 bases, with 12 bases between them.

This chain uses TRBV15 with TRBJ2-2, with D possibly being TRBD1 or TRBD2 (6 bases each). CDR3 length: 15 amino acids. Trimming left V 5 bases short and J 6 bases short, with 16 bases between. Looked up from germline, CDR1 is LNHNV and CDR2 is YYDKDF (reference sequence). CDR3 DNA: TGTGCCACCAGCCTCCCGAAGGGGGGTGCCGGGGAGCTGTTTTTT. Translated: CATSLPKGGAGELFF.

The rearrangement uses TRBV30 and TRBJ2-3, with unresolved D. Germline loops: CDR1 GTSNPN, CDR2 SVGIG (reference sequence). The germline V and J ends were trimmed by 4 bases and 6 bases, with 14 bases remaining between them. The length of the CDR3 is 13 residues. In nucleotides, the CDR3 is TGTGCCTGGACATGGTACGAGATTGATACGCAGTATTTT. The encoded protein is CAWTWYEIDTQYF.

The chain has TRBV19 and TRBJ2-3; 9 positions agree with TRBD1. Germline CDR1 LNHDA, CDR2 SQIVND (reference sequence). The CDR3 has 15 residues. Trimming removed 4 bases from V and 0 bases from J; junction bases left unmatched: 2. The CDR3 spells CASSTGTGSTDTQYF. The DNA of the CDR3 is TGTGCCAGTAGTACCGGGACAGGGAGCACAGATACGCAGTATTTT.

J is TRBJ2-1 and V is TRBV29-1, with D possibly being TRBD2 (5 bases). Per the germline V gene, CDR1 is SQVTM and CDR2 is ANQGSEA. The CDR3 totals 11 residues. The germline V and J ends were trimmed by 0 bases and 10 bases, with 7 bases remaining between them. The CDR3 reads CSVEDGSEQFF. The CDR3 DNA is TGCAGCGTTGAAGATGGGAGCGAGCAGTTCTTC.

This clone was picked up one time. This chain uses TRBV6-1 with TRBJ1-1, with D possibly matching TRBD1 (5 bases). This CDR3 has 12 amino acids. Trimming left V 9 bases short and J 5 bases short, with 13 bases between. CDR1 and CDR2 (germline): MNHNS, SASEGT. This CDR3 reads CASGGLGTEAFF. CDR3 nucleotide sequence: TGTGCCAGTGGGGGACTTGGGACTGAAGCTTTCTTT.